Below, 19 T cell receptor beta chains from the same sample are listed, as sequenced in a study of identical twins. One entry per CDR3 protein results from TCRdb running MiXCR on the 5' RACE reads. The sample records about 520,000 distinct CDR3 sequences, less than 25% being singletons. The same sample was also used in a study of T cells expressing NK-cell markers.

Specimen: CD4+ T cells sorted from blood. Receptor source: a woman aged 18-29 years in good health.

V and J are TRBV27 and TRBJ1-1; D gene ambiguous. The CDR3 sequence is 14 residues long. V lost 7 bases, J lost 4 bases, and 16 bases lay in between. Germline CDR1 is MNHEY and CDR2 is SMNVEV (reference sequence). The CDR3 loop reads CASNPSAVSTEAFF. The CDR3 DNA reads as TGTGCCAGCAATCCCTCTGCCGTTTCCACTGAAGCTTTCTTT.

The chain joins TRBV29-1 to TRBJ2-7; 11 bases fit TRBD1. Germline values: CDR1 SQVTM, CDR2 ANQGSEA. Unmatched junction bases numbered 7, after V lost 6 bases and J lost 6 bases. The CDR3 extends over 13 amino acids. This CDR3 is CSVGQGGLFEQYF. The DNA for the CDR3 is TGCAGCGTGGGACAGGGGGGATTATTCGAGCAGTACTTC.

This sequence joins TRBV2 and TRBJ2-2; 8 bases fit TRBD2. CDR1 SNHLY and CDR2 FYNNEI come from the germline V gene. The V gene end was trimmed by 5 bases and the J gene end by 0 bases; junction bases not matched to a gene: 2. The CDR3 is 15 residues long. The CDR3: CASSPSGSNTGELFF. In DNA, the CDR3 is TGTGCCAGCAGTCCTAGCGGGTCGAACACCGGGGAGCTGTTTTTT.

The sample holds many counts of this clonotype. V gene TRBV5-1 combines with J gene TRBJ2-1; 13 bases line up with TRBD2. CDR3 length equals 17 residues. Germline lookup yields CDR1 SGHRS and CDR2 YFSETQ. The junction had 8 bases not matched to a gene; V was cut back by 1 base and J by 7 bases. CDR3 DNA: TGCGCCAGCAGCTTGACCCCACTAGCGGGGGGGCCGAATGAGCAGTTCTTC. It yields the protein CASSLTPLAGGPNEQFF.

CDR3 loop: CAITPGRPYEQYF. The DNA for the CDR3 is TGTGCCATCACCCCTGGGAGGCCCTACGAGCAGTACTTC. V and J are TRBV10-3 and TRBJ2-7; D is perhaps TRBD2 (6 bases). This CDR3 region has 13 residues. Germline V CDR1 and CDR2: ENHRY, SYGVKD. V was trimmed by 7 bases and J by 2 bases, leaving 12 bases between them.

The chain joins TRBV12-3 or TRBV12-4 to TRBJ2-5, with D hard to call. V was shortened by 6 bases and J by 1 base, with 21 bases between the two germline ends. This CDR3 contains 17 residues. CDR3 DNA: TGTGCCAGCAGCCCTAGATGGCGCGGCATGGGCCAAGAGACCCAGTACTTC. Encoded protein: CASSPRWRGMGQETQYF.

This clonotype was found a few times. This rearrangement joins TRBV3-1 to TRBJ1-4; TRBD1 might be the D (6 bases). The germline V and J ends were trimmed by 1 base and 8 bases, with 14 bases remaining between them. Germline CDR1 LGHDT, CDR2 YNNKEL (reference sequence). There are 15 residues in the CDR3. This CDR3 is CASSQVATGGEKLFF. The CDR3 DNA reads as TGTGCCAGCAGCCAAGTAGCGACAGGTGGGGAAAAACTGTTTTTT.

J is TRBJ1-2 and V is TRBV12-3 or TRBV12-4; weak D call: TRBD1 (5 bases). This CDR3 has 13 amino acids. Trimming removed 1 base from V and 5 bases from J, with 8 bases in between. CDR3 loop: CASSLVSGYGYTF. For the CDR3, the DNA is TGTGCCAGCAGTTTAGTCTCAGGGTATGGCTACACCTTC.

This clonotype was seen more than once but under ten times. The chain joins TRBV12-3 or TRBV12-4 to TRBJ2-5; TRBD1 matches 8 bases. The junction had 7 bases not matched to a gene; V was cut back by 2 bases and J by 2 bases. CDR3 length: 16 amino acids. CDR3 loop: CASSLSGGLPQETQYF. As DNA, the CDR3 is TGTGCCAGCAGTTTATCAGGGGGCCTCCCTCAAGAGACCCAGTACTTC.

The J gene is TRBJ2-3, the V gene TRBV9, with D possibly TRBD2 on 7 matching bases. The germline V gene encodes CDR1 SGDLS and CDR2 YYNGEE. This CDR3 is built from 16 residues. The V and J ends lost 2 bases and 3 bases respectively, with 16 bases between them. In DNA form, the CDR3 reads TGTGCCAGCAGCGTCTCGAAGGGGGGGCTGACAGATACGCAGTATTTT. It is translated as CASSVSKGGLTDTQYF.

This clonotype was seen more than once but under ten times. The chain has TRBV5-1 and TRBJ2-1; 8 positions match TRBD2. The germline V gene has CDR1 SGHRS and CDR2 YFSETQ. J gave up 7 bases and V 9 bases, and 9 bases lay outside the gene matches. The CDR3 is made up of 13 amino acids. Here the CDR3 DNA reads TGCGCCACCTCCATCGGCGGGAGGAATGAGCAGTTCTTC. It encodes CATSIGGRNEQFF.

This clonotype came up once. V gene TRBV30 combines with J gene TRBJ1-2; D gene unclear. V was clipped by 0 bases and J by 6 bases, with 11 bases between them. The CDR3 covers 13 residues. Germline CDR1 and CDR2: GTSNPN and SVGIG (reference sequence). The CDR3 spells CAWSVKQIHGYTF. For the CDR3, the DNA is TGTGCCTGGAGTGTAAAACAGATACATGGCTACACCTTC. The full variable domain, in which reference TRBV30 and TRBJ1-2 provide the parts outside the CDR3, is SQTIHQWPATLVQPVGSPLSLECTVEGTSNPNLYWYRQAAGRGLQLLFYSVGIGQISSEVPQNLSASRPQDRQFILSSKKLLLSDSGFYLCAWSVKQIHGYTFGSGTRLTVV.

This chain links TRBV4-2 with TRBJ1-1; 8 bases align to TRBD1. The V and J ends lost 2 bases and 5 bases, in that order; junction bases with no gene match: 4. The CDR3 sequence is 14 residues long. Germline CDR1 is LGHNA and CDR2 is YNFKEQ. The CDR3 bases are TGTGCCAGCAGCCAACCAGGGGGCGGGACTGAAGCTTTCTTT. Translating it yields CASSQPGGGTEAFF.

This clonotype was detected only a few times. The J gene is TRBJ2-5, the V gene TRBV5-1, with TRBD2 matching 8 bases. Per the germline V gene, CDR1 is SGHRS and CDR2 is YFSETQ. This CDR3 is built from 16 residues. Unmatched junction bases numbered 6, after V lost 0 bases and J lost 2 bases. In DNA form, the CDR3 reads TGCGCCAGCAGCTTGGGATCCGGCGGGGGGCAAGAGACCCAGTACTTC. Translated, it gives CASSLGSGGGQETQYF. The variable domain in full, completed from reference TRBV5-1 and TRBJ2-5, reads KAGVTQTPRYLIKTRGQQVTLSCSPISGHRSVSWYQQTPGQGLQFLFEYFSETQRNKGNFPGRFSGRQFSNSRSEMNVSTLELGDSALYLCASSLGSGGGQETQYFGPGTRLLVL.

This clonotype showed up just a few times. J is TRBJ2-7 and V is TRBV7-9, with 13 bases lining up with TRBD2. CDR3 length: 15 amino acids. Germline CDR1 is SEHNR and CDR2 is FQNEAQ (reference sequence). V was pared by 4 bases and J by 5 bases, with 5 bases of the junction left unmatched. The DNA of the CDR3 is TGTGCCAGCAGCTCAGGACTAGCGGGAGTAGACGAGCAGTACTTC. It codes for CASSSGLAGVDEQYF.

The chain employs TRBV5-1 and TRBJ2-4, with 10 bases aligning to TRBD2. This CDR3 region has 16 residues. Trimming removed 0 bases from V and 8 bases from J; junction bases left unmatched: 8. The V gene's germline CDR1 is SGHRS and CDR2 YFSETQ. CDR3 in DNA: TGCGCCAGCAGCTTGGCGAGCGGGGGGGCCGGAGACATTCAGTACTTC. Protein: CASSLASGGAGDIQYF.

This clonotype was seen a handful of times. The V call is TRBV20-1, the J call TRBJ2-7; D possibly uses TRBD1 or TRBD2 (7 bases each). Per the germline V gene, CDR1 is DFQATT and CDR2 is SNEGSKA (reference sequence). The CDR3 covers 13 residues. The V end was cut by 0 bases, the J end by 5 bases, with 11 bases between. The CDR3: CSARETGRDEQYF. The CDR3 coding sequence is TGCAGTGCTAGAGAGACAGGGAGGGACGAGCAGTACTTC.

The chain employs TRBV7-9 and TRBJ2-2, with 8 nucleotides matching TRBD1. Germline V gives CDR1 SEHNR, CDR2 FQNEAQ (reference sequence). The length of the CDR3 is 15 residues. V dropped 6 bases and J dropped 5; count of bases not matched to a gene: 8. The DNA for the CDR3 is TGTGCCAGCAGGTCCCAGGGGGCGCGGACCGGGGAGCTGTTTTTT. Protein product: CASRSQGARTGELFF.

This clonotype was counted only a few times. The chain has TRBV5-1 and TRBJ2-7, with D perhaps being TRBD1 or TRBD2 (5 bases each). Trimming took 0 bases from V and 2 from J, leaving 9 bases between them. Per the germline V gene, CDR1 is SGHRS and CDR2 is YFSETQ. This CDR3 is built from 14 residues. The CDR3 here is CASSLGWGPYEQYF. CDR3 coding DNA: TGCGCCAGCAGCTTGGGATGGGGACCCTACGAGCAGTACTTC.